This T cell receptor beta chain appears in the sequencing data of a study of read filtering for tumor transcriptome and immune sequencing. Whole-study findings and limits: RNA-seq captured clonotypes less deeply and reliably than IR-seq.

Every patient had bone marrow sampled while the disease was active. Concerning this clonotype: The antigen remains unidentified. This is likely an artifact of a read error, given a far larger clone one base away.

From germline, CDR1 is DFQATT and CDR2 SNEGSKA (reference sequence). The CDR3 extends over 15 amino acids. With V trimmed by 3 bases and J by 10 bases, 10 bases remained unmatched. The library was built from around 380 ng RNA with molecular barcoded adaptors for alpha/delta and beta/gamma chains. TCRdb reprocessed the reads with MiXCR, giving one entry per CDR3 protein. The sample yields 40,000 to 50,000 distinct CDR3 sequences, roughly 13% seen once. Sample: a population of CD138-negative cells sorted from bone marrow. This TCR derives from a donor at least 40 years old with multiple myeloma. The gene calls are TRBV20-1 and TRBJ2-1, with 12 bases identical to TRBD2. CDR3 coding DNA: TGCAGTGCTAGCCCCGGGACTAGCGGGTCCTACGAGCAGTTCTTC. Its translation is CSASPGTSGSYEQFF.